This TCR beta chain was observed in a study of OX40 agonist ivuxolimab in advanced cancers. Study summary: Averaging about 60 years in age, with a range of 23 to 79, the cohort was approximately 83% male.

Clones were read by immunoSEQ multiplex PCR, and TCRdb kept only the in-frame ones, dropping some. The repertoire holds more than 100,000 clones, with 75% to 95% as singletons. The CDR3 covers 15 residues. Germline CDR1 and CDR2: SGHRS and YFSETQ. Germline trimming cut 1 base from V and 4 bases from J; bases unmatched to any gene: 7. Excluded were patients having autoimmune disease history or systemic immunosuppression. Findings of the study overall: Some nonresponders also had low normalized T-cell clonal expansion. Averaging showed that CD8+ T cells had more expanded clones than CD4+ did.

Details on this clone: Its antigen is unidentified.

The sequence was collected from an adult with an advanced solid tumor such as melanoma, head and neck, liver or kidney cancer. This chain uses TRBV5-1 with TRBJ2-7; 8 bases are shared with TRBD2. The sequencing here drew on CD4+ or CD8+ T cells sorted from blood, taken in a trial of the OX40 agonist ivuxolimab. The CDR3 DNA reads as TGCGCCAGCAGCTTGTCACCCGGGGGGGAATACGAGCAGTACTTC. Encoded protein: CASSLSPGGEYEQYF.